Listed here are 28 T cell receptor beta chains from one sample, sequenced in a study of T-cell reconstitution after alpha-beta-depleted transplantation in children. TCRbeta library construction was performed incorporating unique molecular identifiers. TCRdb used MiXCR to reprocess the PCR reads, holding one entry per CDR3 protein. Counted here are about 200,000 distinct CDR3 sequences, about 8.4% occurring once; the ten biggest clones make up about 40%. The specimen was PBMCs, mostly from graft donor cells, collected 360 days after TCRalphabeta/CD19-depleted stem cell transplant. Receptors originate from a male patient aged 2 to 9 who had a stem cell transplant for acute myeloid leukemia, so the T cells may come from the graft donor.

This chain connects TRBV6-5 to TRBJ1-1; TRBD1 is a possible D gene (5 bases). Between the trimmed V and J ends, which lost 1 base and 2 bases, there was a span of 14 bases. In germline, CDR1 is MNHEY, CDR2 SVGAGI. CDR3 length: 16 residues. DNA for the CDR3: TGTGCCAGCAGTTACTTAGGGGCCCTACCTAACACTGAAGCTTTCTTT. Its protein product is CASSYLGALPNTEAFF.

This clonotype was picked up a small number of times. The chain links TRBV5-1 to TRBJ2-3, with 9 bases fitting TRBD2. This CDR3 is 17 amino acids long. The ends lost 2 bases at V and 0 bases at J; junction bases unmatched: 7. Germline V gene data show CDR1 as SGHRS and CDR2 as YFSETQ. The CDR3 spells CASSLLTSGSSTDTQYF. Here the CDR3 DNA reads TGCGCCAGCAGCTTACTGACTAGCGGAAGTAGCACAGATACGCAGTATTTT.

This clonotype was seen repeatedly, ten times or more. J is TRBJ2-4 and V is TRBV7-2; D gene ambiguous. Trimming removed 2 bases from V and 0 bases from J, with 11 bases in between. Per the germline V gene, CDR1 is SGHTA and CDR2 is FQGNSA. The CDR3 spans 16 residues. CDR3 region: CASSLSRALAKNIQYF. The CDR3 DNA follows: TGTGCCAGCAGCTTATCAAGGGCACTAGCCAAAAACATTCAGTACTTC.

This clonotype was recorded at least ten times. The rearrangement uses TRBV12-3 or TRBV12-4 and TRBJ2-3; D is unclear. The CDR3 has 14 residues. Trimming stripped 6 bases from V and 4 bases from J, with 14 bases between. The CDR3 is CASRENYGADTQYF. CDR3 sequence (DNA): TGTGCCAGCAGGGAAAATTATGGCGCAGATACGCAGTATTTT.

The rearrangement links TRBV10-2 to TRBJ2-1, with TRBD2 matching 7 bases. In germline, CDR1 is WSHSY, CDR2 SAAADI. The J segment lost 0 bases and the V segment lost 6 bases, leaving 14 bases of the junction unmatched. The CDR3 has 18 amino acids. The CDR3 bases are TGCGCCAGCAGCAGTCCGGGACTACCACAACTCTCCTACAATGAGCAGTTCTTC. Protein product: CASSSPGLPQLSYNEQFF.

This clonotype was picked up a small number of times. The chain employs TRBV6-1 and TRBJ1-1; 7 nucleotides align to TRBD1. This CDR3 contains 15 residues. In germline, CDR1 is MNHNS, CDR2 SASEGT. J gave up 4 bases and V 4 bases, and 9 bases lay outside the gene matches. The CDR3 nucleotides are TGTGCCAGCAGTGGCCACAGGGGCGAGGGCACTGAAGCTTTCTTT. It specifies CASSGHRGEGTEAFF.

This chain links TRBV11-2 with TRBJ2-2; D is undetermined. The CDR3 loop spans 13 amino acids. CDR1 is SGHAT, CDR2 FQNNGV, per germline. The V and J ends lost 3 bases and 4 bases respectively, with 6 bases between them. CDR3 sequence reads: CASSFLGTGELFF. The CDR3 bases are TGTGCCAGCAGCTTCCTCGGCACCGGGGAGCTGTTTTTT.

In its sample, this clonotype was seen a few times. The chain carries TRBV12-3 or TRBV12-4 and TRBJ1-5; TRBD1 might be the D (5 bases). Trimming took off 5 bases at V and 7 bases at J, with 15 bases between the two ends. The CDR3 is 14 residues long. CDR3 DNA: TGTGCCAGCAGTCCATACGGGGGTTGGCAGCCCCAGCATTTT. It codes for CASSPYGGWQPQHF.

This clonotype was seen only a few times. This rearrangement joins TRBV6-1 to TRBJ2-5; D possibly matches TRBD1 or TRBD2 (5 bases each). Germline loops: CDR1 MNHNS, CDR2 SASEGT. The CDR3 spans 15 residues. Trimming cost V 6 bases and J 9 bases, with 23 bases left between them. The CDR3 sequence is CASSDRDGKKGAQYF. CDR3 in DNA: TGTGCCAGCAGCGACCGGGACGGAAAGAAAGGGGCCCAGTACTTC.

The rearrangement uses TRBV7-6 and TRBJ1-1; 10 bases agree with TRBD1. This CDR3 has 15 residues. The ends lost 1 base at V and 6 bases at J; junction bases unmatched: 5. CDR1 and CDR2 from the germline V gene are SGHVS and FNYEAQ. CDR3 amino acids: CASSLGGQGRAEAFF. The CDR3 DNA reads as TGTGCCAGCAGCTTAGGGGGACAGGGGAGGGCTGAAGCTTTCTTT. The full variable domain, its missing parts supplied by reference TRBV7-6 and TRBJ1-1, is GAGVSQSPRYKVTKRGQDVALRCDPISGHVSLYWYRQALGQGPEFLTYFNYEAQQDKSGLPNDRFSAERPEGSISTLTIQRTEQRDSAMYRCASSLGGQGRAEAFFGQGTRLTVV.

The rearrangement links TRBV18 to TRBJ1-5; D ambiguous. In germline, CDR1 is KGHSH, CDR2 LQKENI. This CDR3 spans 15 amino acids. Trimming cost V 2 bases and J 5 bases, with 13 bases left between them. CDR3 amino acids: CASSPARVADQPQHF. CDR3 sequence (DNA): TGTGCCAGCTCACCAGCAAGGGTAGCTGATCAGCCCCAGCATTTT.

The chain has TRBV20-1 and TRBJ2-1, with 15 bases matching TRBD2. With V trimmed by 4 bases and J by 2 bases, 6 bases remained unmatched. This CDR3 contains 17 residues. Germline CDR1 and CDR2: DFQATT and SNEGSKA (reference sequence). DNA for the CDR3: TGCAGTGCTAATGGACTAGCGGGAGGGTTTGCCTACAATGAGCAGTTCTTC. This translates into CSANGLAGGFAYNEQFF.

The chain has TRBV10-3 and TRBJ1-2; D is uncertain. The germline CDR1 and CDR2 sequences are ENHRY and SYGVKD. V lost 8 bases and J 3 bases, leaving 13 bases between the germline ends. The CDR3 is made up of 13 amino acids. The CDR3 loop is CAIRFRTDYGYTF. CDR3 sequence (DNA): TGTGCCATCCGGTTCAGGACGGACTATGGCTACACCTTC.

This clonotype came up many times. V and J are TRBV29-1 and TRBJ2-4, with TRBD1 as a possible D gene (5 bases). The ends were cut back, 3 bases at V and 0 bases at J, with 9 bases in the middle. The V gene's germline CDR1 is SQVTM and CDR2 ANQGSEA. This CDR3 has 14 residues. The CDR3: CSVETALAKNIQYF. In DNA, the CDR3 is TGCAGCGTTGAGACAGCACTAGCCAAAAACATTCAGTACTTC. Full variable domain (remainder filled in from reference TRBV29-1 and TRBJ2-4): SAVISQKPSRDICQRGTSLTIQCQVDSQVTMMFWYRQQPGQSLTLIATANQGSEATYESGFVIDKFPISRPNLTFSTLTVSNMSPEDSSIYLCSVETALAKNIQYFGAGTRLSVL.

This clonotype has only one observation. V usage is TRBV7-2 and J usage is TRBJ2-1, with TRBD2 matching over 9 bases. In germline, CDR1 is SGHTA, CDR2 FQGNSA. V trimming: 1 base; J trimming: 4 bases; junction bases outside the gene matches: 2. This CDR3 spans 15 amino acids. CDR3 sequence reads: CASSLGAGGYNEQFF. The DNA of the CDR3 is TGTGCCAGCAGCTTAGGGGCGGGAGGGTACAATGAGCAGTTCTTC.

The sample holds a few counts of this clonotype. The gene calls are TRBV5-8 and TRBJ2-7; no reliable D call. Trimming stripped 3 bases from V and 2 bases from J, with 6 bases between. CDR1 and CDR2 (germline): SGHTS, YDEGEE. This CDR3 region has 12 residues. The CDR3 spells CASSSLAYEQYV. The CDR3 DNA sequence: TGTGCCAGCAGCTCGCTAGCCTACGAGCAGTACGTC.

This clonotype was seen a few times. The rearrangement joins TRBV5-1 to TRBJ2-1; D perhaps matches TRBD2 (6 bases). CDR3 length: 13 residues. Trimming took 0 bases from V and 9 from J, leaving 10 bases between them. Germline CDR1 and CDR2: SGHRS and YFSETQ. The CDR3 bases are TGCGCCAGCAGCTTGGTGTTGGGGGGTGAGCAGTTCTTC. This translates into CASSLVLGGEQFF.

The V and J genes are TRBV6-1 and TRBJ2-4; the match to TRBD2 covers 8 bases. J was trimmed by 9 bases and V by 6 bases; bases with no gene match: 7. The CDR3 is made up of 13 amino acids. Germline CDR1 reads MNHNS; CDR2 reads SASEGT. CDR3 sequence reads: CASRGPGGGIQYF. The CDR3 DNA is TGTGCCAGCAGAGGCCCCGGGGGGGGCATTCAGTACTTC.

A few counts support this clonotype. This chain joins TRBV20-1 and TRBJ1-2; tentative D call: TRBD1 (6 bases). CDR3 length: 16 residues. Germline loops: CDR1 DFQATT, CDR2 SNEGSKA (reference sequence). With 0 bases removed from V and 4 bases from J, the gap between germline ends came to 18 bases. The CDR3 spells CSARDQGGGESYGYTF. For the CDR3, the DNA is TGCAGTGCTAGAGATCAAGGGGGGGGCGAGAGCTATGGCTACACCTTC.

In this sample, this clonotype turned up many times. The chain combines TRBV6-1 with TRBJ2-5; the D gene is possibly TRBD1 (6 bases). V lost 7 bases and J lost 2, with 17 bases in between. This CDR3 comprises 15 residues. Looked up from germline, CDR1 is MNHNS and CDR2 is SASEGT. The CDR3 DNA reads as TGTGCCAGCACTAACCTTTACGGACAGCAAGAGACCCAGTACTTC. This gives the protein CASTNLYGQQETQYF.

This clonotype was counted many times. The chain recombines TRBV30 with TRBJ2-3; D might be TRBD2 (7 bases). The V end was cut by 0 bases, the J end by 3 bases, with 13 bases between. The V gene's germline CDR1 is GTSNPN and CDR2 SVGIG (reference sequence). The CDR3 sequence is 15 residues long. CDR3 sequence: CAWSVRRGATDTQYF. CDR3 nucleotides: TGTGCCTGGAGTGTAAGACGGGGGGCGACAGATACGCAGTATTTT.

This rearrangement joins TRBV28 to TRBJ1-1; the D gene is possibly TRBD1 (6 bases). Germline V gene data show CDR1 as MDHEN and CDR2 as SYDVKM. Trimming shortened V by 0 bases and J by 4 bases, and 18 bases separated the two germline ends. The CDR3 extends over 17 amino acids. The CDR3 DNA reads TGTGCCAGCAGTTTATGGGACGGAGGGGGGTCGTCCACTGAAGCTTTCTTT. Residues: CASSLWDGGGSSTEAFF.

At least ten counts were recorded for this clonotype. This chain connects TRBV5-1 to TRBJ2-7; D not resolved. Germline CDR1 and CDR2: SGHRS and YFSETQ. V lost 0 bases and J lost 0, with 7 bases in between. The CDR3 contains 14 residues. DNA for the CDR3: TGCGCCAGCAGCTTGGGATCAACCTCCTACGAGCAGTACTTC. Amino acid sequence: CASSLGSTSYEQYF.

This rearrangement joins TRBV30 to TRBJ2-1, with TRBD1 as a possible D gene (5 bases). This CDR3 has 13 residues. Trimming left V 5 bases short and J 4 bases short, with 12 bases between. Germline V CDR1 and CDR2: GTSNPN, SVGIG (reference sequence). CDR3 sequence (DNA): TGTGCCTGGGAATACAGGAGTTACAATGAGCAGTTCTTC. Its translation is CAWEYRSYNEQFF.

A few counts support this clonotype. This chain connects TRBV15 to TRBJ2-2, with D tentatively TRBD2 (6 bases). This CDR3 has 16 residues. CDR1 LNHNV and CDR2 YYDKDF come from the germline V gene (reference sequence). The ends were cut back, 1 base at V and 4 bases at J, with 13 bases in the middle. This CDR3 reads CATSRAASVFTGELFF. As DNA, the CDR3 is TGTGCCACCAGCAGAGCTGCTAGCGTATTCACCGGGGAGCTGTTTTTT.

This clonotype was detected ten times or more. The V gene is TRBV2, the J gene TRBJ2-5; tentatively, D is TRBD2 (7 bases). Germline CDR1 SNHLY, CDR2 FYNNEI. V was trimmed by 6 bases and J by 5 bases, leaving 10 bases between them. CDR3 length: 12 amino acids. Here the CDR3 reads CASRGGAETQYF. The CDR3 DNA is TGTGCCAGCAGGGGGGGGGCTGAGACCCAGTACTTC.

This clonotype was found many times. The chain employs TRBV4-2 and TRBJ1-5; the match to TRBD1 covers 7 bases. This CDR3 spans 13 amino acids. V dropped 6 bases and J dropped 5; count of bases not matched to a gene: 4. Germline V gene data show CDR1 as LGHNA and CDR2 as YNFKEQ. DNA of the CDR3: TGTGCCAGCAGGGACAGGACCGATCAGCCCCAGCATTTT. It yields the protein CASRDRTDQPQHF.

The genes are TRBV5-1 and TRBJ2-1, with D hard to call. From germline, CDR1 is SGHRS and CDR2 YFSETQ. Deletions cut 6 bases from V and 8 bases from J, with 18 bases between. This CDR3 comprises 14 residues. CDR3 residues: CASNLGGTADEQFF. CDR3 coding DNA: TGCGCCAGCAACCTCGGTGGTACGGCAGATGAGCAGTTCTTC.